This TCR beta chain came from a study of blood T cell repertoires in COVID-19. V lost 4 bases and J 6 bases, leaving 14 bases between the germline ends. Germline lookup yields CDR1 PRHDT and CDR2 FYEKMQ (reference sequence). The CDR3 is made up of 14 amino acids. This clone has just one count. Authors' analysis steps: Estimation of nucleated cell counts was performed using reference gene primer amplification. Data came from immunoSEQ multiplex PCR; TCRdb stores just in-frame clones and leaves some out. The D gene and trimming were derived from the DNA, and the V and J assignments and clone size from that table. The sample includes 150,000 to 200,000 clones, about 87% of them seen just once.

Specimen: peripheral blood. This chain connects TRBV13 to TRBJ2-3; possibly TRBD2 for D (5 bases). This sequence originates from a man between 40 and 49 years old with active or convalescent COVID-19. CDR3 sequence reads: CASSSRMRVDTQYF. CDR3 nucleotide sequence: TGTGCCAGCAGCTCCCGGATGAGGGTCGATACGCAGTATTTT.